This TCR beta chain was sequenced in a study of immune heterogeneity within non-small cell lung tumors. Bulk tumor gDNA, about 630 ng per sample, served as the TCR template. Surgery yielded several widely spaced biopsies per primary tumor. Patients with untreated, newly diagnosed non-small cell lung cancer underwent curative surgery. The CDR3 is made up of 16 amino acids. Trimming removed 8 bases at V and 0 bases at J, with 19 bases between. The germline V gene has CDR1 SEHNR and CDR2 FQNEAQ (reference sequence). CDR3 of TCR beta was amplified by multiplex PCR that used 32 V and 13 J primers. TCRdb reanalysed the multiplex PCR reads using MiXCR and keeps one entry per CDR3 protein. The table includes 5,000 or so distinct CDR3 sequences, more than 15% detected once.

Input material: lung tumor tissue. The genes are TRBV7-9 and TRBJ1-1; tentative D call: TRBD1 (5 bases). The clonotype was recovered from a middle-aged man with non-small cell lung cancer. CDR3 in amino acids: CASRPSWGSMNTEAFF. Written as DNA, the CDR3 is TGTGCCAGCCGGCCCTCGTGGGGGTCCATGAACACTGAAGCTTTCTTT.